The source of this TCR beta chain is a study of T cells after somatic rescue of genetic block (dated by TCRdb to 2019 to 2021). Some background on the complete study: The study assessed how robust, over the long term, a T-cell system was when the system had developed through somatic rescue of a genetic block in T-cell development.

The CDR3 contains 16 residues, cysteine and phenylalanine counted. Left in the record is the CDR3 DNA by itself, 48 bases read in frame from the first base. Reading the germline V gene gives CDR1 MGHRA and CDR2 YSYEKL. The germline V and J ends show losses of 0 bases and 4 bases respectively, and no gene match explains 7 bases of the junction. Of note for this clone: What this receptor recognizes is not known. No base quality information exists; no much larger clone differs at one position.

Preparation of the library involved the immunoSEQ multiplex PCR assay. TCRdb stores this immuneACCESS table with in-frame sequences only. Part of the clones is absent; in the studies checked, under half of the shortfall reflects unresolved V genes, and no reason is known for the rest. The sample table records about 68,000 clones; 85% to 95% of these occur just once. The leading ten clones occupy about 2.9% of the sample. The TCR originated in a middle-aged man. The chain is encoded by TRBV4-1 joined to TRBJ1-2, and TRBD1 aligns with 8 junction nucleotides. What was sequenced was peripheral blood mononuclear cells (PBMCs). The nucleotide sequence reads TGCGCCAGCAGCCAAGATGTTACAGGGGGTTTCTATGGCTACACCTTC. The resulting protein is CASSQDVTGGFYGYTF.